Below are 15 T cell receptor beta chains sequenced from a single sample in a study of early T cells in non-severe SARS-CoV-2 infection. TCRdb reprocessed the 5' RACE reads with MiXCR, giving one entry per CDR3 protein. The repertoire has more than 65,000 distinct CDR3 sequences, about 13% of them found once; the top ten carry roughly 5%. The sequenced sample was whole blood. These receptors were obtained from an adult who was a healthcare worker with PCR-confirmed SARS-CoV-2 infection or an uninfected control (not recorded which).

The chain couples TRBV2 to TRBJ2-3; D not certain. Germline V gene sequence: CDR1 SNHLY, CDR2 FYNNEI. The ends were cut back, 6 bases at V and 4 bases at J, with 17 bases in the middle. The length of the CDR3 is 15 residues. The CDR3 sequence: CASRLTAPMADTQYF. In DNA form, the CDR3 reads TGTGCCAGCAGACTGACGGCTCCCATGGCAGATACGCAGTATTTT. Combining the CDR3 with reference TRBV2 and TRBJ2-3 gives the whole variable domain EPEVTQTPSHQVTQMGQEVILRCVPISNHLYFYWYRQILGQKVEFLVSFYNNEISEKSEIFDDQFSVERPDGSNFTLKIRSTKLEDSAMYFCASRLTAPMADTQYFGPGTRLTVL.

Many counts were recorded for this clonotype. This chain links TRBV18 with TRBJ1-1; no clear D gene. This CDR3 comprises 13 residues. CDR1 KGHSH and CDR2 LQKENI come from the germline V gene. V lost 3 bases and J lost 1, with 6 bases in between. In DNA, the CDR3 is TGTGCCAGCTCACCTACAGCGAACACTGAAGCTTTCTTT. It encodes CASSPTANTEAFF. The full variable domain, completed using reference TRBV18 and TRBJ1-1, is NAGVMQNPRHLVRRRGQEARLRCSPMKGHSHVYWYRQLPEEGLKFMVYLQKENIIDESGMPKERFSAEFPKEGPSILRIQQVVRGDSAAYFCASSPTANTEAFFGQGTRLTVV.

On this clonotype: A clone one base away is much larger, so this may be a read error. As DNA, the CDR3 is TGTGCCAGCAGCCTTAGCGGGAGGGCCGATTCCGGTAAGCAGTATTTT. Protein: CASSLSGRADSGKQYF. V gene TRBV9 combines with J gene TRBJ2-3, with 11 positions matching TRBD2. V lost 4 bases and J lost 11; bases outside the gene matches: 15. The CDR3 runs 16 residues. In germline, CDR1 is SGDLS, CDR2 YYNGEE. The variable domain in full, with the rest retrieved from reference TRBV9 and TRBJ2-3, is DSGVTQTPKHLITATGQRVTLRCSPRSGDLSVYWYQQSLDQGLQFLIQYYNGEERAKGNILERFSAQQFPDLHSELNLSSLELGDSALYFCASSLSGRADSGKQYFGPGTRLTVL.

This clonotype was seen many times. The V call is TRBV24-1, the J call TRBJ2-1; no clear D gene. The V gene's germline CDR1 is KGHDR and CDR2 SFDVKD. The CDR3 runs to 12 residues. Trimming stripped 4 bases from V and 6 bases from J, with 6 bases between. This CDR3 reads CATSDLRNEQFF. CDR3 coding DNA: TGTGCCACCAGTGACCTACGCAATGAGCAGTTCTTC.

This clonotype was found many times. J is TRBJ1-1 and V is TRBV15, with D unclear. This CDR3 has 15 amino acids. Trimming took off 0 bases at V and 4 bases at J, with 12 bases between the two ends. Germline V CDR1 and CDR2: LNHNV, YYDKDF (reference sequence). CDR3 loop: CATSRDLGIGTEAFF. CDR3 bases: TGTGCCACCAGCAGAGATCTTGGCATAGGCACTGAAGCTTTCTTT.

The chain joins TRBV2 to TRBJ1-1; D gene unclear. The CDR3 sequence is 13 residues long. The V end lost 2 bases, the J end lost 0 bases, and 4 bases lay between the germline ends. Germline CDR1 SNHLY, CDR2 FYNNEI. The CDR3 DNA reads as TGTGCCAGCAGTGAAAGGGTGAACACTGAAGCTTTCTTT. This codes for CASSERVNTEAFF. Full variable domain (missing parts from reference TRBV2 and TRBJ1-1): EPEVTQTPSHQVTQMGQEVILRCVPISNHLYFYWYRQILGQKVEFLVSFYNNEISEKSEIFDDQFSVERPDGSNFTLKIRSTKLEDSAMYFCASSERVNTEAFFGQGTRLTVV.

This clonotype has more than one count but fewer than ten. This chain joins TRBV7-7 and TRBJ2-5, with TRBD2 as a possible D gene (7 bases). This CDR3 has 15 amino acids. Looked up from germline, CDR1 is SSHAT and CDR2 is FNYEAQ (reference sequence). The V and J ends lost 3 bases and 2 bases respectively, with 13 bases between them. CDR3 in DNA: TGTGCCAGCAGCTTGGCGGGGGCCCCACAAGAGACCCAGTACTTC. This encodes CASSLAGAPQETQYF.

The chain carries TRBV10-3 and TRBJ1-6; 8 positions match TRBD1. With 0 bases clipped from V and 9 bases from J, the junction kept 4 bases outside the gene matches. The CDR3 consists of 15 residues. Germline V gene data show CDR1 as ENHRY and CDR2 as SYGVKD. The CDR3 nucleotides read TGTGCCATCAGTGAGTCGAACAGGGGGGGTTCACCCCTCCACTTT. Its protein is CAISESNRGGSPLHF.

This clonotype has more than one count but fewer than ten. The chain links TRBV20-1 to TRBJ2-3, with 13 bases fitting TRBD2. The germline V gene encodes CDR1 DFQATT and CDR2 SNEGSKA (reference sequence). The CDR3 runs 16 residues. V gave up 0 bases and J gave up 4 bases; unmatched junction bases: 4. CDR3 in amino acids: CSARDLLAGGPDTQYF. Here the CDR3 DNA reads TGCAGTGCTAGAGACTTACTAGCGGGAGGGCCAGATACGCAGTATTTT.

V usage is TRBV4-2 and J usage is TRBJ2-3; 10 nucleotides line up with TRBD2. V trimming: 5 bases; J trimming: 2 bases; junction bases outside the gene matches: 7. The CDR3 length is 16 residues. From germline, CDR1 is LGHNA and CDR2 YNFKEQ. CDR3: CASSSQLAGDTDTQYF. The CDR3, as DNA: TGTGCCAGCAGCAGCCAGCTAGCGGGGGACACAGATACGCAGTATTTT.

The V and J genes are TRBV29-1 and TRBJ2-1; D remains ambiguous. CDR3 length: 14 amino acids. V was shortened by 2 bases and J by 0 bases, with 8 bases between the two germline ends. Germline V gene sequence: CDR1 SQVTM, CDR2 ANQGSEA. The CDR3 DNA reads TGCAGCGTTGAATCGCAGAACTCCTACAATGAGCAGTTCTTC. It yields the protein CSVESQNSYNEQFF.

The rearrangement joins TRBV6-6 to TRBJ2-1, with 10 bases matching TRBD2. Trimming at V came to 2 bases and at J to 7 bases, leaving 5 bases not matched to a gene. CDR1 MNHNY and CDR2 SVGAGI come from the germline V gene (reference sequence). This CDR3 contains 15 residues. The CDR3 DNA reads TGTGCCAGCAGTTACATAGCTAGCGGGAGTAATGAGCAGTTCTTC. As protein: CASSYIASGSNEQFF.

The J gene is TRBJ2-7, the V gene TRBV7-2; perhaps TRBD2 as D (5 bases). The CDR3 totals 13 residues. The germline V gene encodes CDR1 SGHTA and CDR2 FQGNSA. V lost 5 bases and J lost 8, with 16 bases in between. Written as DNA, the CDR3 is TGTGCCAGCAGCATGCCCTTGACCGGGAAGCAGTACTTC. Its translation is CASSMPLTGKQYF.

The chain couples TRBV27 to TRBJ1-1; D possibly corresponds to TRBD1 (5 bases). Germline CDR1 and CDR2: MNHEY and SMNVEV (reference sequence). The CDR3 is 14 amino acids. Trimming took off 4 bases at V and 4 bases at J, with 13 bases between the two ends. CDR3 region: CASSSGGWGTEAFF. The CDR3 nucleotides are TGTGCCAGCAGTTCGGGGGGGTGGGGCACTGAAGCTTTCTTT.

This clonotype has just a few counts. The J gene is TRBJ2-7, the V gene TRBV11-2, with D uncertain. V shed 2 bases and J shed 6 bases, with 8 bases lying between them. Per germline, CDR1 SGHAT and CDR2 FQNNGV. The CDR3 is 12 amino acids. In nucleotides, the CDR3 is TGTGCCAGCAGCTTACAGCAAACCGAGCAGTACTTC. This encodes CASSLQQTEQYF.